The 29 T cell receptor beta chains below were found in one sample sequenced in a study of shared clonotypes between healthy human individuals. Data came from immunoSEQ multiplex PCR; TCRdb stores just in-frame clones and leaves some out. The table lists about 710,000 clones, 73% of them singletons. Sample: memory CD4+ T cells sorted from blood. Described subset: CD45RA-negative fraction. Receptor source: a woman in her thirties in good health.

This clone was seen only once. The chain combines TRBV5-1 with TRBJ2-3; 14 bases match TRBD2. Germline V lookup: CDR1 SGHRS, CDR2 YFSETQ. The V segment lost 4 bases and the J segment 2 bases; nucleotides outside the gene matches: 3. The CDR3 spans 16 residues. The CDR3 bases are TGCGCCAGCAGCAGGGGACTAGCGGGAGACACAGATACGCAGTATTTT. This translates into CASSRGLAGDTDTQYF.

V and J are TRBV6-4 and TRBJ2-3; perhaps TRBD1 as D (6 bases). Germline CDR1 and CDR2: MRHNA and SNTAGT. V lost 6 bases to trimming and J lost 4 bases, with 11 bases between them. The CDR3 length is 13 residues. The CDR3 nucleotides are TGTGCCAGCAGACTACAGGGCCCAGATACGCAGTATTTT. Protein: CASRLQGPDTQYF.

The CDR3 bases are TGCAGTGCTAGATATCGGGAAAAACTGTTTTTT. This gives the protein CSARYREKLFF. This chain links TRBV20-1 with TRBJ1-4, with D uncertain. Trimming removed 2 bases at V and 8 bases at J, with 6 bases between. The CDR3 sequence is 11 residues long. Germline V CDR1 and CDR2: DFQATT, SNEGSKA (reference sequence).

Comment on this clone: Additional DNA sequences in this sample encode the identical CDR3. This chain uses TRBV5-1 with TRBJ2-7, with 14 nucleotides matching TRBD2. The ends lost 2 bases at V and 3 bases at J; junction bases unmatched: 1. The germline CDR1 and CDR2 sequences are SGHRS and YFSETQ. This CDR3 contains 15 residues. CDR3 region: CASSLGTSGSYEQYF. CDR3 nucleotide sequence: TGCGCCAGCAGCTTAGGGACTAGCGGGAGCTACGAGCAGTACTTC.

The CDR3 protein is CASRDWAETQYF. CDR3 nucleotide sequence: TGTGCCAGCAGGGACTGGGCGGAGACCCAGTACTTC. This rearrangement joins TRBV2 to TRBJ2-5, with D perhaps TRBD2 (5 bases). V lost 6 bases to trimming and J lost 5 bases, with 10 bases between them. The CDR3 has 12 residues. CDR1 and CDR2 (germline): SNHLY, FYNNEI.

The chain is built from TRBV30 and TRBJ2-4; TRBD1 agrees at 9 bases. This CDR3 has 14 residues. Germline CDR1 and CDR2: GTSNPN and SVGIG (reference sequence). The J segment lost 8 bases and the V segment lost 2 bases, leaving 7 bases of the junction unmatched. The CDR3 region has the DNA TGTGCCTGGAGTACCGGCCGGACAGGGGACATTCAGTACTTC. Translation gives CAWSTGRTGDIQYF.

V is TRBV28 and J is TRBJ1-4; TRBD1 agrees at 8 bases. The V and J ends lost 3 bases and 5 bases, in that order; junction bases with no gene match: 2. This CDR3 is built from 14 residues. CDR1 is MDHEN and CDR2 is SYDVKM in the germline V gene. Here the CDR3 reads CASSLDRANEKLFF. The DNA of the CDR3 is TGTGCCAGCAGTTTGGACAGGGCGAATGAAAAACTGTTTTTT.

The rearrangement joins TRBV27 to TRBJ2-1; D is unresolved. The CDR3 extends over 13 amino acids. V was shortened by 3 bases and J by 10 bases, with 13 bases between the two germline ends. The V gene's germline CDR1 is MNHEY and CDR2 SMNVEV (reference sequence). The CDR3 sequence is CASSFNRPSEQFF. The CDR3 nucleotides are TGTGCCAGCAGTTTTAACAGACCTTCCGAGCAGTTCTTC.

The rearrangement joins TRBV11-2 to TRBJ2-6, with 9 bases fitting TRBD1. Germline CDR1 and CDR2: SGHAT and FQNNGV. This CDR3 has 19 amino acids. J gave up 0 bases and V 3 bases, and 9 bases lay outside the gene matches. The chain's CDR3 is CASSFSGTGKSSGANVLTF. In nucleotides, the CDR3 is TGTGCCAGCAGCTTTTCCGGGACAGGGAAGTCCTCTGGGGCCAACGTCCTGACTTTC.

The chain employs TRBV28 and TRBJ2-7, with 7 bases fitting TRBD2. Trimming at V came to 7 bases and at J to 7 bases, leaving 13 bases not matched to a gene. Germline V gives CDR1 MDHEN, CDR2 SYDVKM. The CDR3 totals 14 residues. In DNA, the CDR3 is TGTGCCAGCACCCTCGGGGGGAGGGTTAGGGAGCAGTACTTC. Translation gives CASTLGGRVREQYF.

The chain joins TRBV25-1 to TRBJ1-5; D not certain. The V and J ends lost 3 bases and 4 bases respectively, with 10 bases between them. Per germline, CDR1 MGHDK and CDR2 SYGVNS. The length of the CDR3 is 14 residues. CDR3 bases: TGTGCCAGCAGTGACACAGAAAATAATCAGCCCCAGCATTTT. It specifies CASSDTENNQPQHF.

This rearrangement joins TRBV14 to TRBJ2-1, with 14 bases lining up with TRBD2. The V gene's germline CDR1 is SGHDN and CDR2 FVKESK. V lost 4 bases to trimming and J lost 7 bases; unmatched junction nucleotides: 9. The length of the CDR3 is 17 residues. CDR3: CASSPGVGLAGVNEQFF. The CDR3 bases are TGTGCCAGCAGCCCGGGTGTGGGACTAGCGGGAGTGAATGAGCAGTTCTTC.

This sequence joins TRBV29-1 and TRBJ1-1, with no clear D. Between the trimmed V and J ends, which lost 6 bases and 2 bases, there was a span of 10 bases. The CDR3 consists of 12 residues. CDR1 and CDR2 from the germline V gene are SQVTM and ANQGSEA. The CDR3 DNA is TGCAGCGTCAGACCGCTAAACACTGAAGCTTTCTTT. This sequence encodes CSVRPLNTEAFF.

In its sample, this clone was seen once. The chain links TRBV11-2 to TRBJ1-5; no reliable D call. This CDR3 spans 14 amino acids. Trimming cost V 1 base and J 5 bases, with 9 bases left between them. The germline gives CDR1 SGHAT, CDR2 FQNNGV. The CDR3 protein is CASSLGPGDQPQHF. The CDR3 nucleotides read TGTGCCAGCAGCTTAGGGCCCGGGGATCAGCCCCAGCATTTT.

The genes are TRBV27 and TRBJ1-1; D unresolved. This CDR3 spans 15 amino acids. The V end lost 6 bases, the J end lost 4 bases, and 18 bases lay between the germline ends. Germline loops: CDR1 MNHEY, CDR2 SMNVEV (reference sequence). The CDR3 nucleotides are TGTGCCAGCAGGGAATGGACCGATCAAGGCACTGAAGCTTTCTTT. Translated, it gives CASREWTDQGTEAFF.

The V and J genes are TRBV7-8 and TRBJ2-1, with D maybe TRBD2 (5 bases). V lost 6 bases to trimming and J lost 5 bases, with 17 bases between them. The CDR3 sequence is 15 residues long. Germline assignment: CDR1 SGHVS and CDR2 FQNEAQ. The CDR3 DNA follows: TGTGCCAGCAGGTTGGGGAGTGGTTCCCACAATGAGCAGTTCTTC. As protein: CASRLGSGSHNEQFF.

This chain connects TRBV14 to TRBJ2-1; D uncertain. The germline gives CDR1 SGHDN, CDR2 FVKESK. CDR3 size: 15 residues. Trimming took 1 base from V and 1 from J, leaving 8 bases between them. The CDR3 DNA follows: TGTGCCAGCAGCCAAGTGTTGGCGTCCTACAATGAGCAGTTCTTC. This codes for CASSQVLASYNEQFF. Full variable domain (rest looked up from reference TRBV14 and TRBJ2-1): EAGVTQFPSHSVIEKGQTVTLRCDPISGHDNLYWYRRVMGKEIKFLLHFVKESKQDESGMPNNRFLAERTGGTYSTLKVQPAELEDSGVYFCASSQVLASYNEQFFGPGTRLTVL.

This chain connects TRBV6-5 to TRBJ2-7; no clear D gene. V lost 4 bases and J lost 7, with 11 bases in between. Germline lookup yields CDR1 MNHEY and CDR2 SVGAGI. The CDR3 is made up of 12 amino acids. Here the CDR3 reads CASSSPGREQYF. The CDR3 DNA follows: TGTGCCAGCAGTTCCCCAGGCCGAGAGCAGTACTTC.

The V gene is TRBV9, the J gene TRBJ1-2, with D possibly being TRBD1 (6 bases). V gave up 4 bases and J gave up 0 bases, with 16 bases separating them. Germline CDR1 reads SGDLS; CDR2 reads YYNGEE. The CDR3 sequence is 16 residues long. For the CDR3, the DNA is TGTGCCAGCAGCACAGGGAACGACCTAGCTAACTATGGCTACACCTTC. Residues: CASSTGNDLANYGYTF.

This CDR3 reads CASSLLSASGRLSHEQFF. In DNA, the CDR3 is TGTGCCAGCAGTTTACTTTCGGCTAGCGGGAGGTTGTCCCACGAGCAGTTCTTC. V and J are TRBV28 and TRBJ2-1, with 11 bases aligning to TRBD2. Germline CDR1 MDHEN, CDR2 SYDVKM. The V gene end was trimmed by 2 bases and the J gene end by 10 bases; junction bases not matched to a gene: 16. The CDR3 has 18 amino acids.

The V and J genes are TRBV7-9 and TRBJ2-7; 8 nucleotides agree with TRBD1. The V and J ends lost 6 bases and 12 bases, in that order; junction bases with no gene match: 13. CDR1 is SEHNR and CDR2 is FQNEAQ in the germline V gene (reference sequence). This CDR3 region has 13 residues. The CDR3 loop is CASSYGQGVSLYF. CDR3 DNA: TGTGCCAGCAGTTACGGACAGGGAGTATCGCTGTACTTC.

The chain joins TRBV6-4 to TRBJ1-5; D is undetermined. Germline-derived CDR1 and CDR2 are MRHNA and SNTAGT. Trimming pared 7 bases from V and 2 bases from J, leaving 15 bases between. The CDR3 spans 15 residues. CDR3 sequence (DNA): TGTGCCAGCAAACAACTATGTTTTCGCAATCAGCCCCAGCATTTT. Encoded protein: CASKQLCFRNQPQHF.

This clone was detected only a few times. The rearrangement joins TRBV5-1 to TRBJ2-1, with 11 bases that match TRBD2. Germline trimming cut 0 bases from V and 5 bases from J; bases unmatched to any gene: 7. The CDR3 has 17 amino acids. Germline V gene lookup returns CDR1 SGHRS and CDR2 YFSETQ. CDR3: CASSLVPLAGGHNEQFF. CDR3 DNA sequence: TGCGCCAGCAGCTTGGTCCCCCTAGCGGGAGGCCACAATGAGCAGTTCTTC.

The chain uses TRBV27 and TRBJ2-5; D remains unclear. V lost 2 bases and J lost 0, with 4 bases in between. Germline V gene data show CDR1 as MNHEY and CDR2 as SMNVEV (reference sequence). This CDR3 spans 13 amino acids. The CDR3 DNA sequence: TGTGCCAGCAGTTTACACAACCAAGAGACCCAGTACTTC. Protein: CASSLHNQETQYF.

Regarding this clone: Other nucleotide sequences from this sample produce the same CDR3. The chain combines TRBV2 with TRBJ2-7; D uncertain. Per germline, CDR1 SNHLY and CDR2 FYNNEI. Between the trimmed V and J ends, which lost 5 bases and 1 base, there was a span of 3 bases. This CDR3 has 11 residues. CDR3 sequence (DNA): TGTGCCAGCAGTTATTCCTACGAGCAGTACTTC. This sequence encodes CASSYSYEQYF.

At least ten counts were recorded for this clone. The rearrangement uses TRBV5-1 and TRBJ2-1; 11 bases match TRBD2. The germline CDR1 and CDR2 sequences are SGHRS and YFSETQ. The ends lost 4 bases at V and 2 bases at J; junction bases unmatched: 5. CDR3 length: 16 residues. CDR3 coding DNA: TGCGCCAGCAGCCGTCCACTAGCGGGAGCCTACAATGAGCAGTTCTTC. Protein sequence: CASSRPLAGAYNEQFF.

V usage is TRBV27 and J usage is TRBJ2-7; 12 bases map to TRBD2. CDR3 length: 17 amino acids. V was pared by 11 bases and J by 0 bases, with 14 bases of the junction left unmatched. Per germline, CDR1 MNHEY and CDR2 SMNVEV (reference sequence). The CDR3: CASKGLAGLKNSYEQYF. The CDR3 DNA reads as TGTGCCTCAAAGGGACTAGCGGGCCTTAAGAACTCCTACGAGCAGTACTTC.

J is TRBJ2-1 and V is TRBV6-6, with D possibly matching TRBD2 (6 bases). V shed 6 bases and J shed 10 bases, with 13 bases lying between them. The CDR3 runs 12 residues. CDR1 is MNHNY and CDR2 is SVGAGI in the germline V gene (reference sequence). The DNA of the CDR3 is TGTGCCAGCAGCGGGAGATGGAGAGAGCAGTTCTTC. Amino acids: CASSGRWREQFF.

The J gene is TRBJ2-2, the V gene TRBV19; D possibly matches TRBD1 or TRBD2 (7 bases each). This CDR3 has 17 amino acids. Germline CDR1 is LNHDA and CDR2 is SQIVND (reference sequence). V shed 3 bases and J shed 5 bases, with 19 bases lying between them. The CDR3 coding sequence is TGTGCCAGTAGTATCGGACAGGTCGGGCGGGGGACCGGGGAGCTGTTTTTT. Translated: CASSIGQVGRGTGELFF. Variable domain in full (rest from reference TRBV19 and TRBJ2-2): DGGITQSPKYLFRKEGQNVTLSCEQNLNHDAMYWYRQDPGQGLRLIYYSQIVNDFQKGDIAEGYSVSREKKESFPLTVTSAQKNPTAFYLCASSIGQVGRGTGELFFGEGSRLTVL.